This TCR beta chain came from a study of blood T cell repertoires in COVID-19. Study details: Acute-phase and convalescent COVID-19 samples originated in the United States, Italy and Spain. The analysed material was cDNA or gDNA that came from T cells, B-cell-depleted T cells, or PBMCs.

Germline values: CDR1 LGHNA, CDR2 YSLEER. The CDR3 runs 17 residues. With V trimmed by 5 bases and J by 1 base, 10 bases remained unmatched. Per the original methods: Estimation of nucleated cell counts relied on the amplification of reference gene primers. Method: immunoSEQ multiplex PCR; TCRdb's copy keeps in-frame clones and lacks some. V, J and clone size derive from that table, while D and trimming were established from the DNA sequence. This table has roughly 140,000 clones, 65% to 85% appearing once. Source material: peripheral blood. The clonotype comes from a man in his 60s with active or convalescent COVID-19. The chain is built from TRBV4-3 and TRBJ2-4, with 8 bases fitting TRBD1. Written as DNA, the CDR3 is TGCGCCAGCAGCGAAGGACAGGGTGGGGCGGCCAAAAACATTCAGTACTTC. Amino acid sequence: CASSEGQGGAAKNIQYF.